This T cell receptor beta chain derives from a study of PD-L1 blockade in urothelial cancer. Study context: Patients' prior chemotherapy regimens numbered 0 to 3. Blood samples had a median of 141,255 T cells, tens of thousands of unique TCRs, and clonality approximately 0.08.

Clones were read by immunoSEQ multiplex PCR, and TCRdb kept only the in-frame ones, dropping some. The sample carries about 63,000 clones, approximately 80% recorded once. This CDR3 contains 15 residues. The V gene end was trimmed by 5 bases and the J gene end by 7 bases; junction bases not matched to a gene: 10. Germline CDR1 is SGHVS and CDR2 is FQNEAQ. The time point denotes: pretreatment peripheral blood. The clonotype comes from a man between 70 and 80 years old with urothelial cancer. Sequences were derived from PBMCs, sampled around atezolizumab (anti-PD-L1) treatment. The V gene is TRBV7-8, the J gene TRBJ2-1; 8 bases map to TRBD2. CDR3 nucleotides: TGTGCCAGCAGCCGTAGCGGGGCAGGGTGGAATGAGCAGTTCTTC. Encoded protein: CASSRSGAGWNEQFF.